Below, 7 T cell receptor beta chains from the same sample are listed, as sequenced in a study of radiation and T cells in renal cell carcinoma. As to time point: blood 4 weeks post-SBRT, at nephrectomy. Sample treatment: 15 Gy SBRT to primary tumor, nephrectomy 4 weeks later. Clones were sequenced by immunoSEQ multiplex PCR, and TCRdb holds only the in-frame ones, with some missing. The table has about 62,000 clones, more than 60% seen once. Source: blood, taken from a patient whose treatment included radiotherapy and nephrectomy. The receptors here all came from a man aged 60-69 years with renal cell carcinoma.

The V and J genes are TRBV28 and TRBJ1-4; D possibly corresponds to TRBD1 (6 bases). The CDR3 runs 14 residues. CDR1 MDHEN and CDR2 SYDVKM come from the germline V gene. Deletions cut 5 bases from V and 3 bases from J, with 10 bases between. CDR3 sequence (DNA): TGTGCCAGCAGTACCGGGGGCCCTAATGAAAAACTGTTTTTT. It encodes CASSTGGPNEKLFF. Supplemented by reference TRBV28 and TRBJ1-4, the full variable domain reads DVKVTQSSRYLVKRTGEKVFLECVQDMDHENMFWYRQDPGLGLRLIYFSYDVKMKEKGDIPEGYSVSREKKERFSLILESASTNQTSMYLCASSTGGPNEKLFFGSGTQLSVL.

The chain has TRBV6-5 and TRBJ1-3; maybe TRBD1 (5 bases). The V gene lost 6 bases and the J gene lost 3 bases, with 15 bases spanning the gap. CDR1 is MNHEY and CDR2 is SVGAGI in the germline V gene. This CDR3 is built from 15 residues. CDR3 sequence: CASRPAGPRGNTIYF. CDR3 nucleotide sequence: TGTGCCAGCAGACCGGCGGGACCTCGTGGAAACACCATATATTTT.

Concerning this clone itself: The sample has other DNA sequences that encode this CDR3 too. This chain links TRBV2 with TRBJ2-1, with TRBD2 matching over 7 bases. The ends lost 2 bases at V and 4 bases at J; junction bases unmatched: 5. Germline-derived CDR1 and CDR2 are SNHLY and FYNNEI. There are 15 residues in the CDR3. The CDR3 coding sequence is TGTGCCAGCAGTGAATTGGCGGGGGTGTACAATGAGCAGTTCTTC. This gives the protein CASSELAGVYNEQFF.

V and J are TRBV9 and TRBJ1-4; no clear D gene. Trimming left V 3 bases short and J 3 bases short, with 12 bases between. Germline V CDR1 and CDR2: SGDLS, YYNGEE. This CDR3 is built from 15 residues. CDR3 DNA: TGTGCCAGCAGCGAATCTCTGACGGCTAATGAAAAACTGTTTTTT. Translating gives CASSESLTANEKLFF.

The chain recombines TRBV27 with TRBJ2-1; D possibly corresponds to TRBD2 (5 bases). V was shortened by 5 bases and J by 7 bases, with 18 bases between the two germline ends. This CDR3 contains 15 residues. Germline V lookup: CDR1 MNHEY, CDR2 SMNVEV (reference sequence). DNA of the CDR3: TGTGCCAGCAGTAACTGGGGAGCGGTTATAAATGAGCAGTTCTTC. This codes for CASSNWGAVINEQFF.

The chain has TRBV10-3 and TRBJ2-2, with TRBD2 matching over 10 bases. The CDR3 runs 15 residues. Germline loops: CDR1 ENHRY, CDR2 SYGVKD. After removal of 3 bases from V and 6 bases from J, the junction contained 4 bases not matched to a gene. The CDR3 is CAISDPLAGAGELFF. The CDR3 nucleotides are TGTGCCATCAGTGATCCCCTAGCGGGGGCCGGGGAGCTGTTTTTT.

The rearrangement joins TRBV27 to TRBJ2-3; D is undetermined. The germline V gene encodes CDR1 MNHEY and CDR2 SMNVEV (reference sequence). The V and J ends lost 6 bases and 6 bases respectively, with 7 bases between them. The CDR3 is made up of 11 amino acids. The CDR3 nucleotides read TGTGCCAGCAGCGGAATGGATACGCAGTATTTT. Amino acids: CASSGMDTQYF.